A selection of T cell receptor beta chains follows, all from one sample in a study of OX40 agonist ivuxolimab in advanced cancers. Some clones are missing from TCRdb's copy, which holds only in-frame ones; the method was immunoSEQ multiplex PCR. The sample records roughly 67,000 clones, roughly 80% being singletons. Here the sequenced sample was CD4+ or CD8+ T cells sorted from blood, taken in a trial of the OX40 agonist ivuxolimab. These receptors came from an adult with an advanced solid tumor such as melanoma, head and neck, liver or kidney cancer. Both conserved end residues are part of each CDR3. The D gene is left open where the match is weak. Rows give clone size only sometimes, using once, few, many, or a class for an expanded clone.

V,length,size,J,D,CDR3,DNA
TRBV7-9,15,-,TRBJ2-6,-,CASSLATPGANVLTF,TGTGCCAGCAGCTTAGCGACGCCGGGGGCCAACGTCCTGACTTTC
TRBV9,20,-,TRBJ2-6,TRBD1,CASSAPSSRDRGSGANVLTF,TGTGCCAGCAGCGCCCCCTCTTCCCGGGACAGAGGTTCTGGGGCCAACGTCCTGACTTTC
TRBV19,14,-,TRBJ2-4,-,CASNIGKAKNIQYF,TGTGCCAGTAATATAGGGAAAGCCAAAAACATTCAGTACTTC
TRBV5-6,18,-,TRBJ2-3,-,CASSLSQGSLGGSDTQYF,TGTGCCAGCAGCTTGAGCCAGGGGTCACTAGGGGGGTCAGATACGCAGTATTTT
TRBV7-3,13,few,TRBJ1-1,-,CASSRTQDTEAFF,TGTGCCAGCAGCCGAACTCAAGACACTGAAGCTTTCTTT
TRBV4-3,17,-,TRBJ2-2,TRBD2,CASSQDPTSGSTGELFF,TGCGCCAGCAGCCAAGACCCTACTAGCGGGAGTACCGGGGAGCTGTTTTTT
TRBV5-5,12,-,TRBJ2-7,TRBD1,CATGQGGDEQYF,TGTGCCACGGGACAGGGGGGCGACGAGCAGTACTTC
TRBV12-5,15,-,TRBJ2-1,-,CASGLGFGVNNEQFF,TGTGCTAGTGGTTTGGGGTTTGGGGTTAACAATGAGCAGTTCTTC
TRBV25-1,13,-,TRBJ2-2,-,CASSEELAGELFF,TGTGCCAGCAGTGAAGAGTTGGCCGGGGAGCTGTTTTTT
TRBV5-1,14,-,TRBJ2-5,-,CASRSGASEETQYF,TGCGCCAGCAGAAGTGGGGCTAGCGAAGAGACCCAGTACTTC
TRBV30,14,-,TRBJ1-5,TRBD1,CAWSVLQGYQPQHF,TGTGCCTGGAGTGTGTTACAGGGGTATCAGCCCCAGCATTTT
TRBV5-1,17,-,TRBJ1-2,TRBD1,CASSVLPAGTGGGGYTF,TGCGCCAGCAGCGTTTTGCCGGCCGGGACAGGGGGCGGGGGCTACACCTTC
TRBV28,18,-,TRBJ2-2,-,CASSPSKRQAANTGELFF,TGTGCCAGCAGTCCTTCGAAAAGACAGGCCGCGAACACCGGGGAGCTGTTTTTT
TRBV9,15,-,TRBJ2-7,TRBD2,CASSVAGSGSYEQYF,TGTGCCAGCAGCGTAGCGGGTAGCGGGAGCTACGAGCAGTACTTC
TRBV18,12,-,TRBJ2-7,-,CASSDGSYEQYF,TGTGCCAGCTCCGACGGCTCCTACGAGCAGTACTTC
TRBV5-4,16,-,TRBJ2-1,-,CASSFYVWERYNEQFF,TGTGCCAGCAGCTTTTATGTTTGGGAGAGATACAATGAGCAGTTCTTC
TRBV29-1,14,-,TRBJ1-1,-,CSVEGWQGNTEAFF,TGCAGCGTTGAGGGGTGGCAGGGGAACACTGAAGCTTTCTTT
TRBV18,13,-,TRBJ2-1,-,CASSPGTVNEQFF,TGTGCCAGCTCACCAGGGACCGTTAATGAGCAGTTCTTC
TRBV5-8,14,-,TRBJ1-1,TRBD1,CASSWDRGGTEAFF,TGTGCCAGCAGCTGGGACAGGGGAGGCACTGAAGCTTTCTTT
TRBV28,16,-,TRBJ2-3,TRBD1,CASSSPRGFLTDTQYF,TGTGCCAGCAGTTCCCCCAGGGGGTTCCTCACAGATACGCAGTATTTT
TRBV19,14,few,TRBJ2-1,-,CASSFSGLTNEQFF,TGTGCCAGTAGTTTTTCAGGGTTGACCAATGAGCAGTTCTTC
TRBV5-6,14,-,TRBJ1-1,-,CASSLVSMNTEAFF,TGTGCCAGCAGCTTGGTTAGCATGAACACTGAAGCTTTCTTT
TRBV30,13,-,TRBJ1-1,-,CAWTSFGREVAFF,TGTGCCTGGACCTCCTTCGGGCGTGAAGTGGCTTTCTTT
TRBV5-4,15,-,TRBJ1-2,TRBD1,CASSTTGGGTYGYTF,TGTGCCAGCTCAACGACAGGGGGCGGAACCTATGGCTACACCTTC
TRBV5-4,15,few,TRBJ1-1,-,CASSLAGTGNTEAFF,TGTGCCAGCAGCTTGGCGGGTACGGGGAACACTGAAGCTTTCTTT
TRBV7-8,14,-,TRBJ1-1,TRBD1,CASTRTGANTEAFF,TGTGCCAGCACCAGGACAGGGGCGAACACTGAAGCTTTCTTT
TRBV2,12,-,TRBJ2-7,-,CASSLPMDEQYF,TGTGCCAGCAGTCTCCCTATGGACGAGCAGTACTTC
TRBV2,20,few,TRBJ2-3,TRBD2,CASSEEGAGGAFGGTDTQYF,TGTGCCAGCAGTGAAGAGGGGGCGGGGGGGGCCTTCGGTGGCACAGATACGCAGTATTTT
TRBV19,14,-,TRBJ1-1,-,CASRQKGMNTEAFF,TGTGCCAGTAGGCAGAAGGGGATGAACACTGAAGCTTTCTTT
TRBV28,16,-,TRBJ1-6,TRBD1,CASSQTGTVYNSPLHF,TGTGCCAGCAGTCAAACCGGGACAGTATATAATTCACCCCTCCACTTT
TRBV6-1,14,-,TRBJ1-4,-,CASSALQPGEKLFF,TGTGCCAGCAGTGCGCTTCAGCCGGGTGAAAAACTGTTTTTT
TRBV2,14,-,TRBJ2-2,TRBD1,CASKRTGGNGELFF,TGTGCCAGCAAACGGACAGGGGGAAACGGGGAGCTGTTTTTT
TRBV11-3,13,-,TRBJ2-5,TRBD1,CASSFKGAETQYF,TGTGCCAGCAGTTTCAAGGGGGCGGAGACCCAGTACTTC
TRBV5-4,14,-,TRBJ1-2,-,CASVNLQGSYGYTF,TGTGCCAGCGTCAACCTGCAGGGCTCCTATGGCTACACCTTC
TRBV30,18,few,TRBJ2-1,TRBD2,CAWSVQGLAGVAYNEQFF,TGTGCCTGGAGTGTACAGGGGCTAGCGGGAGTTGCCTACAATGAGCAGTTCTTC
TRBV7-2,18,once,TRBJ2-5,TRBD2,CASSLAASVSGSQETQYF,TGTGCCAGCAGCTTAGCGGCCTCCGTTAGCGGGAGCCAAGAGACCCAGTACTTC
TRBV7-2,15,-,TRBJ1-1,-,CASSLQGKLNTEAFF,TGTGCCAGCAGCTTACAGGGCAAGCTGAACACTGAAGCTTTCTTT
TRBV28,15,-,TRBJ1-1,-,CASSPKPGRNTEAFF,TGTGCCAGCAGCCCTAAACCCGGAAGGAACACTGAAGCTTTCTTT
TRBV11-2,18,-,TRBJ2-7,TRBD1,CASSSVLGQGAGGYEQYF,TGTGCCAGCAGCTCAGTCCTGGGACAGGGGGCCGGGGGCTACGAGCAGTACTTC
TRBV7-6,14,-,TRBJ2-2,-,CASSLVQNTGELFF,TGTGCCAGCAGCTTAGTCCAGAACACCGGGGAGCTGTTTTTT
TRBV6-5,15,-,TRBJ2-3,-,CASSPGTRYTDTQYF,TGTGCCAGCAGCCCCGGGACAAGATACACAGATACGCAGTATTTT
TRBV6-5,15,-,TRBJ2-1,TRBD2,CASSLSGVSYNEQFF,TGTGCCAGCAGTCTAAGCGGGGTCTCCTACAATGAGCAGTTCTTC
TRBV5-6,15,-,TRBJ2-2,-,CASSLGGANTGELFF,TGTGCCAGCAGCTTGGGTGGGGCGAACACCGGGGAGCTGTTTTTT
TRBV27,17,-,TRBJ2-3,TRBD2,CASSLALAGSGTDTQYF,TGTGCCAGCAGTTTAGCACTAGCGGGGTCCGGCACAGATACGCAGTATTTT
TRBV29-1,12,-,TRBJ2-1,TRBD1,CSVSTGGGEQFF,TGCAGCGTCTCGACAGGGGGCGGTGAGCAGTTCTTC
TRBV19,14,-,TRBJ2-5,TRBD1,CASRSGTGSALEYF,TGTGCCAGTAGGTCCGGGACAGGGTCGGCTCTGGAGTACTTC
TRBV5-4,12,-,TRBJ2-3,-,CASSWATDTQYF,TGTGCCAGCAGCTGGGCCACAGATACGCAGTATTTT
TRBV5-4,16,-,TRBJ2-2,TRBD2,CASSRTSGGASGELFF,TGTGCCAGCAGCCGGACTAGCGGGGGGGCCTCCGGGGAGCTGTTTTTT
TRBV9,16,-,TRBJ2-1,TRBD2,CASSVGGLAGSGEQFF,TGTGCCAGCAGCGTAGGGGGACTAGCGGGATCCGGTGAGCAGTTCTTC
TRBV19,14,-,TRBJ2-5,-,CASSPSGQGETQYF,TGTGCCAGTAGCCCTTCGGGCCAAGGGGAGACCCAGTACTTC
TRBV7-2,12,-,TRBJ2-2,-,CASTRVVGELFF,TGTGCCAGCACCCGGGTAGTCGGGGAGCTGTTTTTT
TRBV4-3,15,-,TRBJ2-1,-,CASSQDGDWGNEQFF,TGCGCCAGCAGCCAAGATGGGGATTGGGGCAATGAGCAGTTCTTC
TRBV6-1,17,-,TRBJ2-6,TRBD1,CASSEFATGFGANVLTF,TGTGCCAGCAGTGAATTCGCGACAGGGTTCGGAGCCAACGTCCTGACTTTC
TRBV5-6,15,-,TRBJ2-4,-,CASSSRVSGWDIQYF,TGTGCCAGCAGCTCCCGGGTCTCAGGATGGGACATTCAGTACTTC
TRBV19,15,-,TRBJ1-4,TRBD1,CASRDGDRFFEKLFF,TGTGCCAGTAGAGACGGGGACAGGTTTTTTGAAAAACTGTTTTTT
TRBV19,13,-,TRBJ1-3,-,CASSSGAGNTIYF,TGTGCCAGTAGCTCAGGAGCGGGAAACACCATATATTTT
TRBV15,15,-,TRBJ2-3,TRBD2,CATSRGGGRLGTQYF,TGTGCCACCAGCAGAGGGGGGGGTAGATTGGGTACGCAGTATTTT
TRBV27,13,-,TRBJ2-1,TRBD1,CASRGRGNNEQFF,TGTGCCAGCAGGGGCAGGGGGAACAATGAGCAGTTCTTC
TRBV5-1,15,-,TRBJ1-4,-,CASSLAGTANEKLFF,TGCGCCAGCAGCTTGGCCGGAACAGCGAATGAAAAACTGTTTTTT
TRBV29-1,16,-,TRBJ2-2,-,CSVDDQGNANTGELFF,TGCAGCGTGGATGATCAGGGGAACGCGAACACCGGGGAGCTGTTTTTT